This T cell receptor beta chain originates from a study of control samples from healthy donors and cancer patients. TCRdb's copy holds only in-frame clones and misses some; the assay was immunoSEQ multiplex PCR. This table holds 390,000 or so clones, over 75% found once. The V end lost 2 bases, the J end lost 3 bases, and 14 bases lay between the germline ends. The CDR3 sequence is 15 residues long. From germline, CDR1 is ENHRY and CDR2 SYGVKD. Sequencing was done on a sample of PBMCs. The rearrangement uses TRBV10-3 and TRBJ2-7; a possible D gene is TRBD2 (6 bases). The receptor was derived from a man in his forties or fifties with head and neck cancer. CDR3: CAISEPVGGYYEQYF. The CDR3, as DNA: TGTGCCATCAGTGAGCCCGTCGGGGGATACTACGAGCAGTACTTC.